The rows below give T cell receptor beta chains drawn from one sample of a study of response to subunit inactivated influenza vaccine. Each CDR3 protein gets one entry after TCRdb re-called the RT-PCR reads with MiXCR. The table includes more than 500,000 distinct CDR3 sequences, 11% detected once. This same sample was also part of a study on T cells expressing NK-cell markers.

Specimen: PBMCs from blood, collected on the day of vaccination. The receptors were gathered from a man aged 50 or older who received an inactivated influenza vaccine. CDR3s leave out the opening cysteine and the closing phenylalanine or tryptophan. A D gene is named only where the DNA matches it firmly.

V: TRBV6-6
length: 11
D: .
CDR3: ASSPTSSEPQY

V: TRBV29-1
length: 10
D: .
CDR3: SVVCDTGELF

V: TRBV12-3/TRBV12-4
length: 12
D: .
CDR3: ASSLEPNRGGYT

V: TRBV20-1
length: 9
D: .
CDR3: SARDTSEQF

V: TRBV9
length: 14
D: .
CDR3: ASSSGSAVLDNEQF

V: TRBV12-3/TRBV12-4
length: 13
D: TRBD1
CDR3: ASSLSTGLQETQY

V: TRBV4-2
length: 12
D: .
CDR3: ASSQDILQETQY

V: TRBV12-3/TRBV12-4
length: 13
D: .
CDR3: ASTGRDARVGEQY

V: TRBV28
length: 16
D: .
CDR3: ASSLFGFRRLVNTEAF

V: TRBV7-2
length: 12
D: .
CDR3: ASSFGTSNEKLF

V: TRBV12-3/TRBV12-4
length: 13
D: TRBD1
CDR3: ASSHRTGGAFGYT

V: TRBV10-3
length: 13
D: .
CDR3: AISESAAKNEKLF

V: TRBV4-2
length: 15
D: .
CDR3: ASSQDRRGSYNSPLH

V: TRBV4-1
length: 16
D: TRBD1
CDR3: ASSRTGAPSSGANVLT

V: TRBV29-1
length: 9
D: .
CDR3: SVEGGYEQY

V: TRBV29-1
length: 8
D: .
CDR3: SAHLGEQF

V: TRBV5-1
length: 16
D: .
CDR3: ASSLGRTPISGANVLT

V: TRBV12-3/TRBV12-4
length: 13
D: TRBD1
CDR3: ASSLDREDTDTQY

V: TRBV15
length: 13
D: .
CDR3: ATSSRVTQNTEAF

V: TRBV20-1
length: 10
D: TRBD1
CDR3: SATQGGTEAF

V: TRBV5-4
length: 13
D: TRBD2
CDR3: ASSTTSGLTDTQY

V: TRBV29-1
length: 13
D: TRBD2
CDR3: SVGSTSGSLNEQF

V: TRBV6-2/TRBV6-3
length: 14
D: TRBD1
CDR3: ASRYGQGSSYNEQF

V: TRBV6-2/TRBV6-3
length: 13
D: .
CDR3: ASSYPQRLSYEQY

V: TRBV5-1
length: 12
D: TRBD1
CDR3: ASSPGTENTEAF

V: TRBV5-1
length: 11
D: .
CDR3: ATPDLNTGELF

V: TRBV7-2
length: 14
D: TRBD2
CDR3: ASSLVPGLALTEQF

V: TRBV9
length: 13
D: .
CDR3: ASSVAGVAYNEQF

V: TRBV7-9
length: 14
D: .
CDR3: ASSHWPRENNSPLH